The next 19 T cell receptor beta chains were all read from a single sample in a study of blood T cells in healthy people across ages. A second PCR of 7 to 11 cycles used a sample-barcoded 5' primer and a J-beta primer mix. TCRdb processed the 5' RACE reads anew with MiXCR; each CDR3 protein has one entry. The sample includes hundreds of thousands of distinct CDR3 sequences, roughly 60% seen only once; the top ten take around 22%. Specimen: blood. The receptors shown here come from a man aged 25 to 40 in good health.

This clonotype has just one count. V is TRBV20-1 and J is TRBJ2-3, with a weak D call TRBD1 (6 bases). Germline V gives CDR1 DFQATT, CDR2 SNEGSKA (reference sequence). The V and J ends lost 3 bases and 6 bases respectively, with 22 bases between them. There are 16 residues in the CDR3. In nucleotides, the CDR3 is TGCAGTGCTAGCGAAGGGACACCCTGGATCGAGGATACGCAGTATTTT. Amino acids: CSASEGTPWIEDTQYF.

The V and J genes are TRBV7-8 and TRBJ1-1; D might be TRBD1 (6 bases). This CDR3 comprises 15 residues. Trimming left V 2 bases short and J 3 bases short, with 13 bases between. Germline V gene data show CDR1 as SGHVS and CDR2 as FQNEAQ. CDR3 nucleotides: TGTGCCAGCAGCTTACTCGGGGGCCCTTACACTGAAGCTTTCTTT. It translates to CASSLLGGPYTEAFF.

This clonotype was picked up a small number of times. The CDR3 nucleotides are TGTGCCAGCAGCCAAGATCAGGGGCCGGAGACCCAGTACTTC. As protein: CASSQDQGPETQYF. The chain uses TRBV4-2 and TRBJ2-5; a weak D match, TRBD1 (6 bases). Trimming left V 0 bases short and J 5 bases short, with 10 bases between. This CDR3 comprises 14 residues. From germline, CDR1 is LGHNA and CDR2 YNFKEQ.

The chain recombines TRBV29-1 with TRBJ2-7, with a weak D call TRBD1 (6 bases). V was shortened by 6 bases and J by 4 bases, with 19 bases between the two germline ends. CDR3 length: 14 residues. The germline gives CDR1 SQVTM, CDR2 ANQGSEA. The CDR3 sequence is CSVWIHGTQYEQYF. CDR3 coding DNA: TGCAGCGTCTGGATTCACGGGACACAATACGAGCAGTACTTC.

The CDR3 nucleotides are TGCGCCAGCAGCCAAGCATACCCTGCGGGAAATTACAATGAGCAGTTCTTC. Translation: CASSQAYPAGNYNEQFF. The V gene is TRBV4-1, the J gene TRBJ2-1, with a possible D match to TRBD2 (6 bases). The CDR3 contains 17 residues. CDR1 is MGHRA and CDR2 is YSYEKL in the germline V gene. V gave up 1 base and J gave up 4 bases, with 17 bases separating them.

V and J are TRBV7-2 and TRBJ2-3, with 10 bases aligning to TRBD2. The V gene's germline CDR1 is SGHTA and CDR2 FQGNSA. V lost 5 bases and J lost 5; bases outside the gene matches: 10. The length of the CDR3 is 16 residues. The CDR3 is CASSPTLAGEGDTQYF. CDR3 DNA sequence: TGTGCCAGCAGCCCGACCCTAGCGGGGGAGGGAGATACGCAGTATTTT.

This rearrangement joins TRBV4-2 to TRBJ1-5, with D unresolved. The V gene's germline CDR1 is LGHNA and CDR2 YNFKEQ. The length of the CDR3 is 15 residues. V shed 2 bases and J shed 5 bases, with 13 bases lying between them. This CDR3 is CASSQLIGKHQPQHF. CDR3 coding DNA: TGTGCCAGCAGCCAACTTATCGGCAAACATCAGCCCCAGCATTTT.

The sample holds a few counts of this clonotype. The rearrangement uses TRBV4-3 and TRBJ2-4; tentative D call: TRBD2 (6 bases). Trimming took 0 bases from V and 13 from J, leaving 19 bases between them. This CDR3 spans 15 amino acids. The germline gives CDR1 LGHNA, CDR2 YSLEER. The CDR3 is CASSQDRTGVGEQYF. CDR3 in DNA: TGCGCCAGCAGCCAAGACCGGACGGGAGTAGGTGAGCAGTACTTC.

This rearrangement joins TRBV6-2 or TRBV6-3 to TRBJ2-3, with TRBD2 matching over 7 bases. This CDR3 is built from 14 residues. Trimming at V came to 11 bases and at J to 0 bases, leaving 8 bases not matched to a gene. In germline, CDR1 is MNHEY, CDR2 SVGEGT. The CDR3 loop reads CASQSGASTDTQYF. The CDR3 DNA reads TGTGCCTCCCAAAGCGGGGCTAGCACAGATACGCAGTATTTT.

In this sample, this clonotype turned up a few times. A read error may explain this, as a much larger clone is one base away. This chain connects TRBV12-3 or TRBV12-4 to TRBJ2-5, with D hard to call. The CDR3 is 13 residues long. V dropped 4 bases and J dropped 3 bases, with 9 bases sitting between them. The CDR3 bases are TGTGCCAGCAGTTGTGTTCCCGAAGAGACCCAGTACTTC. It encodes CASSCVPEETQYF.

The chain couples TRBV29-1 to TRBJ2-1, with D perhaps matching TRBD2 (5 bases). Trimming cost V 4 bases and J 4 bases, with 11 bases left between them. The germline V gene encodes CDR1 SQVTM and CDR2 ANQGSEA. The length of the CDR3 is 13 residues. CDR3 sequence: CSVGRTEYNEQFF. In DNA, the CDR3 is TGCAGCGTTGGGAGGACGGAATACAATGAGCAGTTCTTC.

This clonotype was detected many times. The CDR3, as DNA: TGTGCCAGCAGCTTAAGGGGAGACGGGGGCCAAGAGACCCAGTACTTC. As protein: CASSLRGDGGQETQYF. This chain links TRBV13 with TRBJ2-5; D is perhaps TRBD2 (6 bases). The V gene's germline CDR1 is PRHDT and CDR2 FYEKMQ (reference sequence). This CDR3 spans 16 amino acids. V shed 2 bases and J shed 1 base, with 14 bases lying between them.

This rearrangement joins TRBV20-1 to TRBJ2-5; D unresolved. The germline V gene has CDR1 DFQATT and CDR2 SNEGSKA (reference sequence). This CDR3 has 13 residues. Trimming took off 6 bases at V and 3 bases at J, with 14 bases between the two ends. CDR3 residues: CSAPTSREETQYF. The CDR3 bases are TGCAGTGCCCCAACGTCCCGGGAAGAGACCCAGTACTTC.

The chain recombines TRBV6-1 with TRBJ2-1; 9 bases agree with TRBD2. This CDR3 contains 15 residues. The trim removed 7 bases at V and 6 bases at J, leaving 10 bases unmatched. CDR1 MNHNS and CDR2 SASEGT come from the germline V gene. CDR3: CASTKREVGGNEQFF. The CDR3 nucleotides are TGTGCCAGCACTAAGCGGGAGGTTGGGGGCAATGAGCAGTTCTTC.

The V call is TRBV5-1, the J call TRBJ1-1; D is unresolved. CDR3 length: 12 residues. Trimming pared 2 bases from V and 6 bases from J, leaving 8 bases between. The V gene's germline CDR1 is SGHRS and CDR2 YFSETQ. The CDR3 DNA is TGCGCCAGCAGCTTTGATAGGGCTGAAGCTTTCTTT. This translates into CASSFDRAEAFF.

The table lists this clonotype with a count of one. The V call is TRBV28, the J call TRBJ2-1; 12 bases map to TRBD2. V trimming: 7 bases; J trimming: 5 bases; junction bases outside the gene matches: 12. The germline V gene has CDR1 MDHEN and CDR2 SYDVKM. This CDR3 has 17 amino acids. This CDR3 is CASTGSPSGRANNEQFF. CDR3 bases: TGTGCCAGCACCGGATCCCCTAGCGGGAGGGCAAACAATGAGCAGTTCTTC. Full variable domain (outside the CDR3, taken from reference TRBV28 and TRBJ2-1): DVKVTQSSRYLVKRTGEKVFLECVQDMDHENMFWYRQDPGLGLRLIYFSYDVKMKEKGDIPEGYSVSREKKERFSLILESASTNQTSMYLCASTGSPSGRANNEQFFGPGTRLTVL.

J is TRBJ2-1 and V is TRBV20-1, with D possibly matching TRBD2 (5 bases). This CDR3 is 12 amino acids long. Germline CDR1 reads DFQATT; CDR2 reads SNEGSKA (reference sequence). V was trimmed by 4 bases and J by 8 bases, leaving 12 bases between them. CDR3 amino acids: CSAISGKDEQFF. CDR3 DNA sequence: TGCAGTGCTATTTCCGGGAAAGATGAGCAGTTCTTC.

The gene calls are TRBV29-1 and TRBJ2-3, with 11 bases lining up with TRBD2. The germline CDR1 and CDR2 sequences are SQVTM and ANQGSEA. This CDR3 is 13 amino acids long. The V segment lost 7 bases and the J segment 8 bases; nucleotides outside the gene matches: 8. CDR3 bases: TGCAGCGCACCGGGACTAGCGGAAGCTACGCAGTATTTT. This encodes CSAPGLAEATQYF.

The chain recombines TRBV7-9 with TRBJ2-7; 7 bases line up with TRBD2. From germline, CDR1 is SEHNR and CDR2 FQNEAQ (reference sequence). CDR3 length: 15 amino acids. Germline trimming cut 6 bases from V and 0 bases from J; bases unmatched to any gene: 8. The CDR3 sequence is CASSWSGASSYEQYF. CDR3 DNA sequence: TGTGCCAGCAGTTGGAGCGGGGCAAGCTCCTACGAGCAGTACTTC.